The 5 T cell receptor beta chains given below trace back to one sample, sequenced in a study of T cells in Graves' hyperthyroidism and ophthalmopathy. RNA transcripts provided the source from which TCR beta CDR3 regions were amplified. The study used the HTBI primer set for a first-round RT-PCR of the TCR CDR3. MiXCR was run by TCRdb on the multiplex PCR reads, yielding one entry per CDR3 protein. This sample carries around 560,000 distinct CDR3 sequences, approximately 15% of them seen once, and the ten largest clones take around a sixth. The specimen was blood. Source of these receptors: a woman aged 18-29 years with Graves' hyperthyroidism.

The chain couples TRBV20-1 to TRBJ2-2; D unclear. V dropped 3 bases and J dropped 7 bases, with 15 bases sitting between them. The CDR3 has 14 residues. Germline values: CDR1 DFQATT, CDR2 SNEGSKA (reference sequence). The CDR3 loop is CSASAAAPHGELFF. In DNA form, the CDR3 reads TGCAGTGCTAGCGCGGCCGCCCCTCACGGGGAGCTGTTTTTT.

This clonotype was seen at least ten times. V is TRBV20-1 and J is TRBJ2-3; 8 nucleotides match TRBD2. CDR1 DFQATT and CDR2 SNEGSKA come from the germline V gene (reference sequence). There are 15 residues in the CDR3. Trimming cost V 3 bases and J 0 bases; bases outside gene matches: 5. The CDR3 loop is CSASRSSGSTDTQYF. In nucleotides, the CDR3 is TGCAGTGCTAGTAGGTCTAGCGGGAGCACAGATACGCAGTATTTT.

The sample holds many counts of this clonotype. V gene TRBV4-2 combines with J gene TRBJ2-1; TRBD1 might be the D (6 bases). Trimming took 7 bases from V and 5 from J, leaving 15 bases between them. CDR1 LGHNA and CDR2 YNFKEQ come from the germline V gene. The CDR3 covers 14 residues. The CDR3 DNA reads as TGTGCCAGCACACCAGGGGCGAGAGACAATGAGCAGTTCTTC. The encoded protein is CASTPGARDNEQFF.

This clonotype was observed many times. The rearrangement uses TRBV29-1 and TRBJ2-5; 7 positions agree with TRBD2. CDR3 length: 13 amino acids. Trimming removed 6 bases from V and 3 bases from J; junction bases left unmatched: 7. Germline loops: CDR1 SQVTM, CDR2 ANQGSEA. Here the CDR3 reads CSVELGTKETQYF. Written as DNA, the CDR3 is TGCAGCGTGGAGCTCGGGACTAAAGAGACCCAGTACTTC.

In its sample, this clonotype was seen a few times. The chain couples TRBV5-1 to TRBJ2-1, with 8 bases fitting TRBD2. The CDR3 contains 16 residues. Germline V gives CDR1 SGHRS, CDR2 YFSETQ. Trimming at V came to 4 bases and at J to 8 bases, leaving 14 bases not matched to a gene. The CDR3 reads CASSRPGLGGDDEQFF. The CDR3, as DNA: TGCGCCAGCAGCAGACCGGGACTAGGGGGGGACGATGAGCAGTTCTTC. The full variable domain, rest sourced from reference TRBV5-1 and TRBJ2-1, is KAGVTQTPRYLIKTRGQQVTLSCSPISGHRSVSWYQQTPGQGLQFLFEYFSETQRNKGNFPGRFSGRQFSNSRSEMNVSTLELGDSALYLCASSRPGLGGDDEQFFGPGTRLTVL.